This T cell receptor (beta chain) comes out of a study of blood T cell repertoires in COVID-19. Across the study: PBMCs, B-cell-depleted T cells, or T cells provided the cDNA or gDNA that made up the material.

The data were produced by immunoSEQ multiplex PCR, yet TCRdb's version contains in-frame clones alone and is incomplete. The sample lists a few hundred thousand clones, about nine tenths seen once, with approximately 10% in the top ten. V gave up 4 bases and J gave up 4 bases, with 19 bases separating them. This CDR3 is 16 amino acids long. Germline lookup yields CDR1 SGHVS and CDR2 FQNEAQ. Sequenced sample: peripheral blood. The TCR was taken from a woman aged 25-40 years with COVID-19, enrolled during active disease. V gene TRBV7-8 combines with J gene TRBJ1-1; possible D gene TRBD1, 6 bases. CDR3 amino acids: CASSSYRVGSGTEAFF. In DNA, the CDR3 is TGTGCCAGCAGCTCCTACAGGGTGGGCTCGGGCACTGAAGCTTTCTTT.